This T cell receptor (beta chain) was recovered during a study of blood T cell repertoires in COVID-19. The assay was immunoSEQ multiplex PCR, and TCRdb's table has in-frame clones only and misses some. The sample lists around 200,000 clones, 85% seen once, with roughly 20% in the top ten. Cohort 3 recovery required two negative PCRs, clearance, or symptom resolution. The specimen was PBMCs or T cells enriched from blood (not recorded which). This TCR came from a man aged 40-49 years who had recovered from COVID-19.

CDR3 DNA: TGTGCCAGCAGCTTCTCAACGGGGGATAATTCACCCCTCCACTTT. Its translation is CASSFSTGDNSPLHF. The chain joins TRBV7-2 to TRBJ1-6, with a tentative D call TRBD1 (5 bases). Germline CDR1 is SGHTA and CDR2 is FQGNSA. This CDR3 comprises 15 residues. V was pared by 3 bases and J by 5 bases, with 11 bases between.